These 24 T cell receptor beta chains came from one sample sequenced in a study of neurological immune-mediated disorders. TCRdb used MiXCR to reprocess the 5' RACE reads, holding one entry per CDR3 protein. Found here are some 60,000 distinct CDR3 sequences, around 2.3% of them singletons; the top ten hold approximately 3%. Sequencing was done on a sample of PBMCs. The receptor set was obtained from a man aged 50 to 59 with multiple sclerosis.

This clonotype was seen ten or more times. The genes are TRBV6-2 or TRBV6-3 and TRBJ1-5; a possible D gene is TRBD1 (6 bases). Trimming removed 5 bases from V and 3 bases from J, with 11 bases in between. This CDR3 is 14 amino acids long. CDR1 and CDR2 from the germline V gene are MNHEY and SVGEGT. CDR3 DNA: TGTGCCAGCAGTGGCAGGGGCTACAATCAGCCCCAGCATTTT. Translated, it gives CASSGRGYNQPQHF.

This clonotype was counted many times. This rearrangement joins TRBV2 to TRBJ2-2; D is possibly TRBD2 (5 bases). The CDR3 length is 14 residues. The germline V and J ends were trimmed by 3 bases and 6 bases, with 11 bases remaining between them. Germline V gene data show CDR1 as SNHLY and CDR2 as FYNNEI. The CDR3 loop reads CASSEVLAPGELFF. DNA for the CDR3: TGTGCCAGCAGTGAGGTCCTAGCCCCCGGGGAGCTGTTTTTT.

The sample holds many counts of this clonotype. The V and J genes are TRBV14 and TRBJ1-2; no clear D. The ends were cut back, 4 bases at V and 0 bases at J, with 6 bases in the middle. Germline lookup yields CDR1 SGHDN and CDR2 FVKESK. This CDR3 has 13 amino acids. CDR3 amino acids: CASSPGTNYGYTF. The DNA for the CDR3 is TGTGCCAGCAGCCCCGGGACTAACTATGGCTACACCTTC. The whole variable domain, remainder taken from reference TRBV14 and TRBJ1-2, is EAGVTQFPSHSVIEKGQTVTLRCDPISGHDNLYWYRRVMGKEIKFLLHFVKESKQDESGMPNNRFLAERTGGTYSTLKVQPAELEDSGVYFCASSPGTNYGYTFGSGTRLTVV.

This clonotype was seen repeatedly, ten times or more. V gene TRBV7-9 combines with J gene TRBJ1-5, with 7 bases lining up with TRBD1. The CDR3 length is 15 residues. V trimming: 5 bases; J trimming: 4 bases; junction bases outside the gene matches: 8. Germline CDR1 and CDR2: SEHNR and FQNEAQ (reference sequence). As DNA, the CDR3 is TGTGCCAGCAGCGATGCCGGGACAGTTAATCAGCCCCAGCATTTT. Translation: CASSDAGTVNQPQHF.

This clonotype was counted ten times or more. The chain combines TRBV5-5 with TRBJ2-2; TRBD1 might be the D (6 bases). Germline V lookup: CDR1 SGHKS, CDR2 YYEKEE (reference sequence). V was clipped by 0 bases and J by 0 bases, with 6 bases between them. The CDR3 sequence is 15 residues long. CDR3 in amino acids: CASSLDRANTGELFF. CDR3 in DNA: TGTGCCAGCAGCTTGGACAGGGCGAACACCGGGGAGCTGTTTTTT.

This clonotype appeared many times. CDR3 region: CSIRLPANYGYTF. CDR3 sequence (DNA): TGCAGCATACGGTTACCTGCTAACTATGGCTACACCTTC. The rearrangement joins TRBV29-1 to TRBJ1-2; no definite D call. CDR1 is SQVTM, CDR2 ANQGSEA, per germline. Trimming cost V 8 bases and J 0 bases, with 13 bases left between them. This CDR3 has 13 residues.

There are many counts of this clonotype. The rearrangement links TRBV20-1 to TRBJ2-3, with D possibly matching TRBD1 (6 bases). V shed 6 bases and J shed 9 bases, with 22 bases lying between them. Germline-derived CDR1 and CDR2 are DFQATT and SNEGSKA (reference sequence). The CDR3 loop spans 14 amino acids. The CDR3 loop is CSARQVLSPVTQYF. The CDR3 region has the DNA TGCAGTGCAAGACAGGTCTTATCCCCGGTGACGCAGTATTTT.

This clonotype appeared many times. The CDR3 is CASRPAVRGETQYF. The CDR3 region has the DNA TGTGCCAGCAGACCCGCTGTTCGCGGGGAGACCCAGTACTTC. The V and J genes are TRBV4-2 and TRBJ2-5; D is possibly TRBD2 (5 bases). The CDR3 loop spans 14 amino acids. The V gene's germline CDR1 is LGHNA and CDR2 YNFKEQ. The ends were cut back, 6 bases at V and 5 bases at J, with 16 bases in the middle.

This rearrangement joins TRBV7-6 to TRBJ2-3, with D hard to call. Germline loops: CDR1 SGHVS, CDR2 FNYEAQ. V was clipped by 3 bases and J by 5 bases, with 12 bases between them. The CDR3 consists of 14 residues. CDR3 sequence: CASSFEPIQDTQYF. In DNA, the CDR3 is TGTGCCAGCAGCTTCGAACCTATTCAAGATACGCAGTATTTT.

This clonotype has at least ten counts. The rearrangement links TRBV7-2 to TRBJ2-5; TRBD2 is a possible D gene (5 bases). V lost 0 bases and J lost 4, with 12 bases in between. The CDR3 consists of 15 residues. Germline-derived CDR1 and CDR2 are SGHTA and FQGNSA. CDR3 protein: CASSLARLARETQYF. CDR3 bases: TGTGCCAGCAGCTTAGCGAGATTAGCGCGAGAGACCCAGTACTTC.

This clonotype has ten or more counts. The chain has TRBV12-3 or TRBV12-4 and TRBJ1-5, with D maybe TRBD1 (6 bases). Trimming took 5 bases from V and 4 from J, leaving 12 bases between them. This CDR3 has 14 residues. CDR3 coding DNA: TGTGCCAGCAGTCCCGGACAGCTTAATCAGCCCCAGCATTTT. Its translation is CASSPGQLNQPQHF.

This clonotype has a count of ten or more. V is TRBV6-2 or TRBV6-3 and J is TRBJ1-6, with D unresolved. Germline V gene lookup returns CDR1 MNHEY and CDR2 SVGEGT. V was pared by 2 bases and J by 7 bases, with 6 bases between. The CDR3 is 13 amino acids. The CDR3: CASSYAENSPLHF. In DNA form, the CDR3 reads TGTGCCAGCAGTTACGCGGAAAATTCACCCCTCCACTTT.

This clonotype has a count of ten or more. V is TRBV15 and J is TRBJ1-5, with a possible D match to TRBD1 (5 bases). V dropped 5 bases and J dropped 7 bases, with 15 bases sitting between them. CDR1 and CDR2 (germline): LNHNV, YYDKDF (reference sequence). The CDR3 runs to 14 residues. Written as DNA, the CDR3 is TGTGCCACCAGCCGGGACGGGGGGATACAGCCCCAGCATTTT. Its protein product is CATSRDGGIQPQHF.

This clonotype was detected many times. The chain carries TRBV7-8 and TRBJ1-6; D is uncertain. The CDR3 has 13 residues. Germline-derived CDR1 and CDR2 are SGHVS and FQNEAQ. The V end was cut by 5 bases, the J end by 10 bases, with 12 bases between. CDR3 in DNA: TGTGCCAGCAGCCCTTCGGCCGTATCACCCCTCCACTTT. The encoded protein is CASSPSAVSPLHF. Together with reference TRBV7-8 and TRBJ1-6, the CDR3 gives the full variable domain: GAGVSQSPRYKVAKRGQDVALRCDPISGHVSLFWYQQALGQGPEFLTYFQNEAQLDKSGLPSDRFFAERPEGSVSTLKIQRTQQEDSAVYLCASSPSAVSPLHFGNGTRLTVT.

This clonotype was counted many times. V gene TRBV12-3 or TRBV12-4 combines with J gene TRBJ2-3; TRBD2 aligns across 10 bases. The V gene end was trimmed by 6 bases and the J gene end by 0 bases; junction bases not matched to a gene: 3. The CDR3 length is 15 residues. The CDR3: CASSQLAGSTDTQYF. The CDR3 DNA reads TGTGCCAGCAGCCAACTAGCGGGGAGCACAGATACGCAGTATTTT.

The table lists this clonotype with many counts. J is TRBJ1-3 and V is TRBV7-8, with 7 bases matching TRBD1. CDR3 length: 14 amino acids. V lost 1 base and J lost 3; bases outside the gene matches: 0. Germline V lookup: CDR1 SGHVS, CDR2 FQNEAQ. The CDR3 spells CASSLGTGGNTIYF. The CDR3 coding sequence is TGTGCCAGCAGCTTAGGGACAGGTGGAAACACCATATATTTT.

This clonotype has a count of ten or more. The V and J genes are TRBV6-2 or TRBV6-3 and TRBJ2-2; D gene ambiguous. Germline V gives CDR1 MNHEY, CDR2 SVGEGT. V lost 6 bases, J lost 1 base, and 6 bases lay in between. The CDR3 is 13 residues long. The CDR3 region is CASRPQNTGELFF. CDR3 nucleotide sequence: TGTGCCAGCAGGCCACAGAACACCGGGGAGCTGTTTTTT.

This clonotype was seen repeatedly, ten times or more. The chain combines TRBV9 with TRBJ2-5; D possibly corresponds to TRBD1 (6 bases). V was cut by 4 bases and J by 2 bases, with 12 bases left in between. In germline, CDR1 is SGDLS, CDR2 YYNGEE. This CDR3 is built from 14 residues. CDR3 protein: CASSTIGGQETQYF. CDR3 sequence (DNA): TGTGCCAGCAGCACCATAGGGGGACAAGAGACCCAGTACTTC.

This clonotype was counted ten times or more. CDR3 in amino acids: CASGGQNYGYTF. The DNA for the CDR3 is TGTGCCAGTGGGGGACAAAACTATGGCTACACCTTC. The chain joins TRBV6-5 to TRBJ1-2; TRBD1 is a possible D gene (6 bases). Trimming took 9 bases from V and 2 from J, leaving 10 bases between them. The germline V gene has CDR1 MNHEY and CDR2 SVGAGI. This CDR3 has 12 residues.

This clonotype was counted many times. This sequence joins TRBV9 and TRBJ2-5; possibly TRBD2 for D (6 bases). V was cut by 0 bases and J by 1 base, with 10 bases left in between. The CDR3 extends over 15 amino acids. Germline CDR1 reads SGDLS; CDR2 reads YYNGEE. CDR3 in DNA: TGTGCCAGCAGCGTAGTAAGCGGGCGCCAAGAGACCCAGTACTTC. Translated, it gives CASSVVSGRQETQYF.

In this sample, this clonotype turned up many times. The V call is TRBV20-1, the J call TRBJ1-6; a possible D gene is TRBD1 (5 bases). V was trimmed by 6 bases and J by 0 bases, leaving 6 bases between them. Germline V gives CDR1 DFQATT, CDR2 SNEGSKA (reference sequence). This CDR3 spans 13 amino acids. The CDR3 loop reads CSAGASYNSPLHF. Written as DNA, the CDR3 is TGCAGTGCAGGGGCCTCCTATAATTCACCCCTCCACTTT.

Many counts were recorded for this clonotype. V and J are TRBV5-6 and TRBJ1-5, with 9 bases aligning to TRBD1. The CDR3 loop spans 14 amino acids. V dropped 3 bases and J dropped 5; count of bases not matched to a gene: 3. CDR1 and CDR2 (germline): SGHDT, YYEEEE. This CDR3 reads CASSYRGPDQPQHF. The CDR3, as DNA: TGTGCCAGCAGCTACAGGGGGCCTGATCAGCCCCAGCATTTT.

This clonotype was counted many times. CDR3 sequence reads: CSATFPGGGNEQFF. The CDR3 nucleotides read TGCAGTGCTACCTTTCCGGGTGGGGGCAATGAGCAGTTCTTC. This sequence joins TRBV20-1 and TRBJ2-1; D tentatively fits TRBD1 or TRBD2 (5 bases each). V lost 4 bases to trimming and J lost 6 bases, with 16 bases between them. In germline, CDR1 is DFQATT, CDR2 SNEGSKA (reference sequence). The CDR3 has 14 residues.

This clonotype was seen ten or more times. Sequence at one end of the junction differs from germline and may be a read error. The chain couples TRBV6-2 or TRBV6-3 to TRBJ2-2, with 10 bases identical to TRBD1. This CDR3 comprises 20 residues. Germline values: CDR1 MNHEY, CDR2 SVGEGT. Written as DNA, the CDR3 is TGTGCCAGCAGTTCTCATCCCTGGACAGGGGGTTTTCTCGGCACCGGGGAGCTTTTTTTT. This codes for CASSSHPWTGGFLGTGELFF.